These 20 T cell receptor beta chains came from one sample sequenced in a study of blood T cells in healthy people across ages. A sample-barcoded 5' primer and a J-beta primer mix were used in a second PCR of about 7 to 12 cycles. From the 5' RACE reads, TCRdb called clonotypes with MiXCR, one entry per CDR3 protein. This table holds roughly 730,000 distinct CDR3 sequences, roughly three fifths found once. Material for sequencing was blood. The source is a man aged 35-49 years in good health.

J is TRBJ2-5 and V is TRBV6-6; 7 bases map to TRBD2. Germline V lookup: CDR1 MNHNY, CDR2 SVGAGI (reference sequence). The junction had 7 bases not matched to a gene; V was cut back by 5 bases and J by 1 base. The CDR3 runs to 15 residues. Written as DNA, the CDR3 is TGTGCCAGCAGTACCGCCTGGGGGGGCCAAGAGACCCAGTACTTC. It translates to CASSTAWGGQETQYF.

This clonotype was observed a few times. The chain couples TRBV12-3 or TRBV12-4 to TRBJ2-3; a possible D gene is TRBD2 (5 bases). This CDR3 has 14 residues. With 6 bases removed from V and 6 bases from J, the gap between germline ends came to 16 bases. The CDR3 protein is CASSPYRGSDTQYF. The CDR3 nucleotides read TGTGCCAGCAGCCCGTATCGGGGTTCTGATACGCAGTATTTT.

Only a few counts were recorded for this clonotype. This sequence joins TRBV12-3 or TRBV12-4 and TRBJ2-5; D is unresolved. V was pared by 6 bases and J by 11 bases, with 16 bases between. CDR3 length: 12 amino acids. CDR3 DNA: TGTGCCAGCAGAGACGGTTTTTTAGGGCAGTACTTC. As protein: CASRDGFLGQYF.

CDR3 sequence (DNA): TGTGCCAGCAGTGAAGCTGCCAGGGGAAATGAGCAGTTCTTC. The encoded protein is CASSEAARGNEQFF. The chain links TRBV6-1 to TRBJ2-1; possible D gene TRBD1, 6 bases. V was trimmed by 0 bases and J by 7 bases, leaving 10 bases between them. CDR1 is MNHNS and CDR2 is SASEGT in the germline V gene. CDR3 size: 14 residues.

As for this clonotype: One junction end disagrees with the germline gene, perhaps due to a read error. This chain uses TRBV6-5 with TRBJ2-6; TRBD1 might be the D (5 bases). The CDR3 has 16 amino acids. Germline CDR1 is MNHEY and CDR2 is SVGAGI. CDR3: CASTKTGSTGANVPTF. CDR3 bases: TGTGCCAGCACTAAAACGGGTTCAACTGGGGCCAACGTCCCGACTTTC.

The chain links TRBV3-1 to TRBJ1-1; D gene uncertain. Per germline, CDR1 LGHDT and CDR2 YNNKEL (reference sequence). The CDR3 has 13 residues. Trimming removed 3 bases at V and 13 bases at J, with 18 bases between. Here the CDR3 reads CASSQRPQPSSFF. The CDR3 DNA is TGTGCCAGCAGCCAGCGACCCCAGCCCTCTAGTTTCTTT.

The DNA for the CDR3 is TGCAGTGCTAGTACTCTAGCGGCCCGTCTAACAGATACGCAGTATTTT. Translated: CSASTLAARLTDTQYF. The gene calls are TRBV20-1 and TRBJ2-3, with TRBD2 matching 7 bases. Germline-derived CDR1 and CDR2 are DFQATT and SNEGSKA (reference sequence). J was trimmed by 3 bases and V by 3 bases; bases with no gene match: 12. This CDR3 spans 16 amino acids.

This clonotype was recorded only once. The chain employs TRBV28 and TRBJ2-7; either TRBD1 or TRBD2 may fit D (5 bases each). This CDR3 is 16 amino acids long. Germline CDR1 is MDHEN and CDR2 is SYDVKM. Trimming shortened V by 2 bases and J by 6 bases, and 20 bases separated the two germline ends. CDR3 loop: CASSLGRIAGSGEQYF. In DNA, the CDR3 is TGTGCCAGCAGTTTAGGTCGGATAGCAGGGAGCGGCGAGCAGTACTTC.

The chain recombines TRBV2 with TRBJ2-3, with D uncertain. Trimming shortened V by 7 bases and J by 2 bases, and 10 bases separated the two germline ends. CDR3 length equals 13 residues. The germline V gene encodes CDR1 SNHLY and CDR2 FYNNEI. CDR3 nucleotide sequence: TGTGCCAGCACTCGGCCGTACACAGATACGCAGTATTTT. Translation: CASTRPYTDTQYF.

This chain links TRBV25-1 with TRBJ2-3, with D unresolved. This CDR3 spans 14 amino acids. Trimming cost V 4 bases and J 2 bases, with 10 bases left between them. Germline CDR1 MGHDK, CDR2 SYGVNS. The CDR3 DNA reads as TGTGCCAGCAGTGTGTCGCGGATCACAGATACGCAGTATTTT. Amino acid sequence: CASSVSRITDTQYF.

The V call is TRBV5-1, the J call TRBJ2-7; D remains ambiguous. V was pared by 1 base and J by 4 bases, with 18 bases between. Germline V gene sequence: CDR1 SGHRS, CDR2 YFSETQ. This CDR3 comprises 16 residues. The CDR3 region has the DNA TGCGCCAGCAGCTTGCGCAGAAGAACAGAGACATACGAGCAGTACTTC. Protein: CASSLRRRTETYEQYF.

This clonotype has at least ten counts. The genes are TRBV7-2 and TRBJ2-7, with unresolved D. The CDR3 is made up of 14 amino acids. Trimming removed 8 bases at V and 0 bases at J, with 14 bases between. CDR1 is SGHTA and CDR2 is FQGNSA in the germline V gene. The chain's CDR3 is CASASTLSSYEQYF. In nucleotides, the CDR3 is TGTGCCAGCGCCTCAACCCTTAGCTCCTACGAGCAGTACTTC.

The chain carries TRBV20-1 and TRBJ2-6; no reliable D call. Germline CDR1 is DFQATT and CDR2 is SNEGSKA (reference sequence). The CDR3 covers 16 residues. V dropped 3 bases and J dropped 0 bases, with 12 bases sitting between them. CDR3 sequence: CSARDPGSSGANVLTF. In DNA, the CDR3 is TGCAGTGCTAGGGATCCGGGTAGCTCTGGGGCCAACGTCCTGACTTTC.

CDR3 nucleotides: TGTGCCAGCAGCGACTATAGCGGGGGGGCTGTGAAGACCCAGTACTTC. Protein sequence: CASSDYSGGAVKTQYF. The chain uses TRBV9 and TRBJ2-7; 11 bases match TRBD2. The end of the DNA fits TRBJ2-5 better, so the J call may be wrong. The germline V gene has CDR1 SGDLS and CDR2 YYNGEE. This CDR3 comprises 16 residues.

DNA for the CDR3: TGTGCCAGCAGCGTACCTCGTACCCGCGAAGTCGATAGGCAGTTCTTC. Its protein is CASSVPRTREVDRQFF. The chain has TRBV9 and TRBJ2-1, with D unclear. The CDR3 has 16 residues. Trimming stripped 1 base from V and 12 bases from J, with 23 bases between. The germline CDR1 and CDR2 sequences are SGDLS and YYNGEE. Combining the CDR3 with reference TRBV9 and TRBJ2-1 gives the whole variable domain DSGVTQTPKHLITATGQRVTLRCSPRSGDLSVYWYQQSLDQGLQFLIQYYNGEERAKGNILERFSAQQFPDLHSELNLSSLELGDSALYFCASSVPRTREVDRQFFGPGTRLTVL.

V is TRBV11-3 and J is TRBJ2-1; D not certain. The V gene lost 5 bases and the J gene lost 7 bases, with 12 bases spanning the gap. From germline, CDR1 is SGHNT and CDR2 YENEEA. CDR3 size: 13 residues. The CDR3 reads CASSVIDGNEQFF. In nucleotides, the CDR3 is TGTGCCAGCAGCGTAATAGACGGGAATGAGCAGTTCTTC.

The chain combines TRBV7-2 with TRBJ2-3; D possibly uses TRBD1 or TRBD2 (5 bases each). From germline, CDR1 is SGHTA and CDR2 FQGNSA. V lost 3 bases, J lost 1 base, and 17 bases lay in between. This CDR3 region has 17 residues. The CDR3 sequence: CASSFQITGARTDTQYF. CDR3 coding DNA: TGTGCCAGCAGCTTCCAGATAACCGGGGCCCGCACAGATACGCAGTATTTT.

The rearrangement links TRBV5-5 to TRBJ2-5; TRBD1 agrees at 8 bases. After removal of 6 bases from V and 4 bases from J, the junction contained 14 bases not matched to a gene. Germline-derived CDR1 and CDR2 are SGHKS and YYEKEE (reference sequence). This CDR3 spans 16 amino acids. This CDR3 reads CASNLGAGGLAETQYF. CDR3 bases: TGTGCCAGCAATTTGGGTGCAGGGGGCTTAGCAGAGACCCAGTACTTC.

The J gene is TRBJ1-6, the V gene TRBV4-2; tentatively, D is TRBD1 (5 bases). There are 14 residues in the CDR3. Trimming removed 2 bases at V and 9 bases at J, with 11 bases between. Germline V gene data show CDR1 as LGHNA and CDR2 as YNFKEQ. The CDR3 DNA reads TGTGCCAGCAGCCAACCCCGGGGGGGTTCACCCCTCCACTTT. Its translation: CASSQPRGGSPLHF.

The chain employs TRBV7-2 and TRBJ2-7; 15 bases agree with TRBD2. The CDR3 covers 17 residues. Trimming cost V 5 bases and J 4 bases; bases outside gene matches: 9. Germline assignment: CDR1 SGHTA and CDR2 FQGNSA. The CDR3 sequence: CASSRGLAGGPGYEQYF. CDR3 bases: TGTGCCAGCAGCCGAGGACTAGCGGGAGGGCCAGGGTACGAGCAGTACTTC.